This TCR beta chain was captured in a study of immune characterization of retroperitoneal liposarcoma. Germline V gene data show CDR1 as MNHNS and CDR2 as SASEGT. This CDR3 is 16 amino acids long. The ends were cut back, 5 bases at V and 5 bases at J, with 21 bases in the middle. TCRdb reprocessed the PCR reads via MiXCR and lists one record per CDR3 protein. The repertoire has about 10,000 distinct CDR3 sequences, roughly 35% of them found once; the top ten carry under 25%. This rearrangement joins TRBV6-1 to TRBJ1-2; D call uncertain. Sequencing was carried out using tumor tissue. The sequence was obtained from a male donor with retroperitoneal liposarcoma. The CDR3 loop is CASSRPQRTFGYGYTF. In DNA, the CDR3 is TGTGCCAGCAGTCGGCCCCAGAGGACGTTCGGATATGGCTACACCTTC.